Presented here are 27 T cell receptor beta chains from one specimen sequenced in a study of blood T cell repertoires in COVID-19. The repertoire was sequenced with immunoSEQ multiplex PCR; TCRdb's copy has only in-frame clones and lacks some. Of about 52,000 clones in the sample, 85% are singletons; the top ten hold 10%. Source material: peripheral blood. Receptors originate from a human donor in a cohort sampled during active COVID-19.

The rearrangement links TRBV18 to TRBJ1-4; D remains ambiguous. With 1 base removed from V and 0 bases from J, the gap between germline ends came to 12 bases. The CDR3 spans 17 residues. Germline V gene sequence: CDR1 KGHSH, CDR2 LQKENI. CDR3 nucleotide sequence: TGTGCCAGCTCACCACAGCGGCCGGGCACAACTAATGAAAAACTGTTTTTT. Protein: CASSPQRPGTTNEKLFF.

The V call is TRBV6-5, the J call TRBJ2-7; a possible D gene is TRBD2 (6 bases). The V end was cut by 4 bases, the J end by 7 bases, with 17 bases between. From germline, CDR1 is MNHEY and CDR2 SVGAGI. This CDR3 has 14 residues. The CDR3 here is CASSSGDSQVEQYF. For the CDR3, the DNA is TGTGCCAGCAGTTCTGGGGACTCCCAGGTTGAGCAGTACTTC.

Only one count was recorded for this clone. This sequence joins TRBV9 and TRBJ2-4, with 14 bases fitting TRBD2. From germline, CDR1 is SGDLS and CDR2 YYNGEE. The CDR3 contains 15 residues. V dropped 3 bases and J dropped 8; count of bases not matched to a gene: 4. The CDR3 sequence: CASSAGLAGVYIQYF. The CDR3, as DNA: TGTGCCAGCAGCGCGGGACTAGCGGGAGTATACATTCAGTACTTC.

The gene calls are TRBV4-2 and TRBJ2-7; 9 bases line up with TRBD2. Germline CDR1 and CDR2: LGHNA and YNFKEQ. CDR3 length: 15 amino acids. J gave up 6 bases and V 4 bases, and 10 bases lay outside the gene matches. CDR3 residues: CASSPRLAGMIEQYF. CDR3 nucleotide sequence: TGTGCCAGCAGCCCCCGGCTAGCGGGAATGATCGAGCAGTACTTC.

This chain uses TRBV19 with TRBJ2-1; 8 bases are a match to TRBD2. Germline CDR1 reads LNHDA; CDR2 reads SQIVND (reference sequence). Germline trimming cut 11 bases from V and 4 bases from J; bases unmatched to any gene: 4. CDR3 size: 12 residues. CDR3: CASGGEYNEQFF. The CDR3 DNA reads TGTGCCTCCGGGGGGGAGTACAATGAGCAGTTCTTC.

The CDR3 DNA is TGTGCCAGCGGGAGGCGGCCTACTAGCACAGATACGCAGTATTTT. Amino acids: CASGRRPTSTDTQYF. V is TRBV6-6 and J is TRBJ2-3, with D perhaps matching TRBD2 (6 bases). This CDR3 has 15 amino acids. Trimming shortened V by 8 bases and J by 0 bases, and 15 bases separated the two germline ends. Germline V CDR1 and CDR2: MNHNY, SVGAGI (reference sequence).

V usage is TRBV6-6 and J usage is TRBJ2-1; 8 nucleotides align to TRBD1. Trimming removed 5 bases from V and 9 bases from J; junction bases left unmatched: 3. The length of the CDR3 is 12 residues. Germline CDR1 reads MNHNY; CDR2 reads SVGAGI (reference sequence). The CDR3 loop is CASSPTGGEQFF. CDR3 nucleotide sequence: TGTGCCAGCAGTCCAACAGGGGGTGAGCAGTTCTTC.

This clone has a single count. The CDR3 protein is CASSLSSGQGVSYEQYF. CDR3 sequence (DNA): TGTGCCAGCAGCTTAAGTTCAGGACAGGGGGTTTCCTACGAGCAGTACTTC. The chain combines TRBV11-2 with TRBJ2-7; 10 bases align to TRBD1. This CDR3 is 17 amino acids long. V lost 2 bases and J lost 1; bases outside the gene matches: 8. CDR1 and CDR2 (germline): SGHAT, FQNNGV.

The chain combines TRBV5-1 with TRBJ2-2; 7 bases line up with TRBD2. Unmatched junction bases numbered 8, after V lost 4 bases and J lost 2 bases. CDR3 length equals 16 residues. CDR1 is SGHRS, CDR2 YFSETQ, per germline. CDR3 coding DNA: TGCGCCAGCAGCCCCGGCGGCGGGGGTAACACCGGGGAGCTGTTTTTT. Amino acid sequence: CASSPGGGGNTGELFF.

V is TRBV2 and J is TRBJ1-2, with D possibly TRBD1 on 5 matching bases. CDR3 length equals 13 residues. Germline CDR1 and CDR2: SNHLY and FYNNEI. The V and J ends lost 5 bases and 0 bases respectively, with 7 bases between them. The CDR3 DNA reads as TGTGCCAGCAGTTCAGGGACTAACTATGGCTACACCTTC. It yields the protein CASSSGTNYGYTF.

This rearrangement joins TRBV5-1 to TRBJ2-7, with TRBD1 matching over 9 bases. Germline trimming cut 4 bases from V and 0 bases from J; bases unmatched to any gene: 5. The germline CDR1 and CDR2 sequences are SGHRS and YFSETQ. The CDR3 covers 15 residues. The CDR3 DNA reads TGCGCCAGCAGCGACACAGGGGGCCCCTCCTACGAGCAGTACTTC. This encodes CASSDTGGPSYEQYF. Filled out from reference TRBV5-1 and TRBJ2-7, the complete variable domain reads KAGVTQTPRYLIKTRGQQVTLSCSPISGHRSVSWYQQTPGQGLQFLFEYFSETQRNKGNFPGRFSGRQFSNSRSEMNVSTLELGDSALYLCASSDTGGPSYEQYFGPGTRLTVT.

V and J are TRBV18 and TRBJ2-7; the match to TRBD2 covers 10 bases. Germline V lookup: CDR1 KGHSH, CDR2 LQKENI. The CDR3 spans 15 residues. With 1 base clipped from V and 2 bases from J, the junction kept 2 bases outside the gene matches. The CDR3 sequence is CASSPLAGGPYEQYF. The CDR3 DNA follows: TGTGCCAGCTCACCACTAGCGGGAGGACCCTACGAGCAGTACTTC. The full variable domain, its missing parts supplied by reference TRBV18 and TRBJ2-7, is NAGVMQNPRHLVRRRGQEARLRCSPMKGHSHVYWYRQLPEEGLKFMVYLQKENIIDESGMPKERFSAEFPKEGPSILRIQQVVRGDSAAYFCASSPLAGGPYEQYFGPGTRLTVT.

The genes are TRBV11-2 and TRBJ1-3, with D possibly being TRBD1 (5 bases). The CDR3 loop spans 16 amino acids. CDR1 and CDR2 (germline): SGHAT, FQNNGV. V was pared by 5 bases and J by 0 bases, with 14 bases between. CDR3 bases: TGTGCCAGCAGCGGGGGGGTTCTAAGCTCTGGAAACACCATATATTTT. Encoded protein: CASSGGVLSSGNTIYF. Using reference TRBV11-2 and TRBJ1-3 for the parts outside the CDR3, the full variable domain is EAGVAQSPRYKIIEKRQSVAFWCNPISGHATLYWYQQILGQGPKLLIQFQNNGVVDDSQLPKDRFSAERLKGVDSTLKIQPAKLEDSAVYLCASSGGVLSSGNTIYFGEGSWLTVV.

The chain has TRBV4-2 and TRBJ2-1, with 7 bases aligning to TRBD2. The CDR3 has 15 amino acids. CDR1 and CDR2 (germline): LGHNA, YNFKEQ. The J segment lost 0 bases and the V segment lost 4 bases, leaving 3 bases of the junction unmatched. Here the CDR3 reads CASSPGLLSYNEQFF. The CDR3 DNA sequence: TGTGCCAGCAGCCCGGGACTACTCTCCTACAATGAGCAGTTCTTC.

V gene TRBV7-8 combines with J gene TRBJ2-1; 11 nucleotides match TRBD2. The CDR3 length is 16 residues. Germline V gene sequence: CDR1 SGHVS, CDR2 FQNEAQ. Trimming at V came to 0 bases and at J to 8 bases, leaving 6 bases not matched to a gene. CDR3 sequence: CASSLADSGRAYEQFF. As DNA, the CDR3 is TGTGCCAGCAGCTTAGCGGATAGCGGGAGGGCGTATGAGCAGTTCTTC.

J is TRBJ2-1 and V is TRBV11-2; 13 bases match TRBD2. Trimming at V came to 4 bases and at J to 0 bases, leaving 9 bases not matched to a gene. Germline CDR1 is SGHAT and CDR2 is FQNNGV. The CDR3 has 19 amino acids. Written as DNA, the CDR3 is TGTGCCAGCAGCTCGAGGGGGACTAGCGGGGAAAGCTCCTACAATGAGCAGTTCTTC. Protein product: CASSSRGTSGESSYNEQFF. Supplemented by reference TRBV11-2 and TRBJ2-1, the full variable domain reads EAGVAQSPRYKIIEKRQSVAFWCNPISGHATLYWYQQILGQGPKLLIQFQNNGVVDDSQLPKDRFSAERLKGVDSTLKIQPAKLEDSAVYLCASSSRGTSGESSYNEQFFGPGTRLTVL.

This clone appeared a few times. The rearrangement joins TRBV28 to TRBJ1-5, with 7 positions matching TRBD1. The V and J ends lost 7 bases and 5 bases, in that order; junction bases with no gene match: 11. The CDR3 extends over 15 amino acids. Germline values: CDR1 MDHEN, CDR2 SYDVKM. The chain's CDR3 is CASIDRDTLHQPQHF. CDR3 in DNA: TGTGCCAGCATAGACAGGGACACTTTGCATCAGCCCCAGCATTTT.

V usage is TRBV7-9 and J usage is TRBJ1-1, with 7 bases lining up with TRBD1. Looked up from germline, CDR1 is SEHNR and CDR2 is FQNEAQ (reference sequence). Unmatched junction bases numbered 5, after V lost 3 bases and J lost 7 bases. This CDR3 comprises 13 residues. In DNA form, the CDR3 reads TGTGCCAGCAGCTTGACAGGGCCGCGTGAAGCTTTCTTT. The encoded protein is CASSLTGPREAFF.

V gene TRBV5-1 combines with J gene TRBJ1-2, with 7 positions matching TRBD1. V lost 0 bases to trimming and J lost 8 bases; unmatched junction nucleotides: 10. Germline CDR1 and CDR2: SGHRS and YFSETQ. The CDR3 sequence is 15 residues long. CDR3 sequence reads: CASSLEQGRGVGYTF. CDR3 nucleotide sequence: TGCGCCAGCAGCTTGGAACAGGGGAGAGGAGTCGGCTACACCTTC.

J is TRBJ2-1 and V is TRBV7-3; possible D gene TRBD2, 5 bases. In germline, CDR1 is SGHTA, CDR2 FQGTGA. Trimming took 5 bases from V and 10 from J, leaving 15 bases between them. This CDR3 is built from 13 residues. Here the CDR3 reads CASSLGEKAEQFF. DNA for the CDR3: TGTGCCAGCAGCCTCGGGGAGAAGGCGGAGCAGTTCTTC.

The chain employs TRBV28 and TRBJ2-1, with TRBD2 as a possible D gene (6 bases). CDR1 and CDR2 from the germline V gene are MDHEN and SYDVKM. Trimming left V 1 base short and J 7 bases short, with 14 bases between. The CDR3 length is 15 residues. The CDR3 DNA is TGTGCCAGCAGTTTATTGCTAGCGCGTGATAATGAGCAGTTCTTC. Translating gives CASSLLLARDNEQFF.

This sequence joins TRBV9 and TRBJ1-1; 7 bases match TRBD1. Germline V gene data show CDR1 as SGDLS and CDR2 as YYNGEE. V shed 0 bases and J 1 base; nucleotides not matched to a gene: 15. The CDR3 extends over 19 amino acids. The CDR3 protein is CASSVVSHLRTGKNTEAFF. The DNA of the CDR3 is TGTGCCAGCAGCGTAGTCTCTCATCTCCGGACAGGCAAGAACACTGAAGCTTTCTTT.

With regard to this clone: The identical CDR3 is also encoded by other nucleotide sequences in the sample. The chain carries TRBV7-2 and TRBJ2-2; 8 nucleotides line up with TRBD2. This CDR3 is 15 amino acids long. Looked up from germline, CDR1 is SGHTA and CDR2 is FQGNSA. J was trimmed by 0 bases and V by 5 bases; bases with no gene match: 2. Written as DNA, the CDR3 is TGTGCCAGCAGCCTCGGGGGGGCGAACACCGGGGAGCTGTTTTTT. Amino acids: CASSLGGANTGELFF. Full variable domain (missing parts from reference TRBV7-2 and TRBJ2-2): GAGVSQSPSNKVTEKGKDVELRCDPISGHTALYWYRQSLGQGLEFLIYFQGNSAPDKSGLPSDRFSAERTGGSVSTLTIQRTQQEDSAVYLCASSLGGANTGELFFGEGSRLTVL.

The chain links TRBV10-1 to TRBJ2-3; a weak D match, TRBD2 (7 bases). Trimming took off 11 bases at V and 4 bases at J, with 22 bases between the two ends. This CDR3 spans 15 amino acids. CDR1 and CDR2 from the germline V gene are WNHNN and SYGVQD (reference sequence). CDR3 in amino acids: CAGGDMPRGADTQYF. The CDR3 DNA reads TGCGCCGGGGGGGACATGCCTAGGGGCGCAGATACGCAGTATTTT.

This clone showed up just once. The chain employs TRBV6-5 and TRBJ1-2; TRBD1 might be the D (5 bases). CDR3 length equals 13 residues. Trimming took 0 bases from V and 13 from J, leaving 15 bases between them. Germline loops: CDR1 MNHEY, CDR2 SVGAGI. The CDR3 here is CASSYSGPKSSTF. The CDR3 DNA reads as TGTGCCAGCAGTTACTCGGGGCCCAAATCCAGCACCTTC.

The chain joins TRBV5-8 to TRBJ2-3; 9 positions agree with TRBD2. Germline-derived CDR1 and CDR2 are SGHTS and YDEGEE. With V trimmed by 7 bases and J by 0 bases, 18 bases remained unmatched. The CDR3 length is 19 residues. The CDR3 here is CASPTAWLASGDSTDTQYF. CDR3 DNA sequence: TGTGCCAGCCCCACAGCCTGGTTGGCTAGCGGGGATAGCACAGATACGCAGTATTTT.

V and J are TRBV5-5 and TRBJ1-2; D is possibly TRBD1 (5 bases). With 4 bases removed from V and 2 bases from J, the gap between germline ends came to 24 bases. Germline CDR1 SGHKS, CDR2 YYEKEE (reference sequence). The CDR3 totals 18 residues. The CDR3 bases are TGTGCCAGCAGCCCAAGCGGGTTAGAGCAGGGCATGAACTATGGCTACACCTTC. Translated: CASSPSGLEQGMNYGYTF.